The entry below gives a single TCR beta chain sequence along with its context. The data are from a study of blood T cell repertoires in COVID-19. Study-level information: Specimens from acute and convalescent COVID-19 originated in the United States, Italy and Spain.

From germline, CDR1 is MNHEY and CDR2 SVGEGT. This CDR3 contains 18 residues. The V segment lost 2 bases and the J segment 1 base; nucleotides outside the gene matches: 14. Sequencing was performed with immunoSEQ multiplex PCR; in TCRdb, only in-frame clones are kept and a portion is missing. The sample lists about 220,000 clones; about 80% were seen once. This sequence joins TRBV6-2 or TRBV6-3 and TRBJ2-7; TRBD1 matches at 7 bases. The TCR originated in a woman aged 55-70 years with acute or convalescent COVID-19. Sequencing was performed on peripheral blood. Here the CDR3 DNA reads TGTGCCAGCAGTTACCCGGTTGGAACGGGACAGTTATCCTACGAGCAGTACTTC. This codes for CASSYPVGTGQLSYEQYF.